These 2 T cell receptor beta chains were sequenced from one sample in a study of CD8+ T cells in alopecia areata. Documented treatment: oral pan-JAK inhibitor, 5-10 mg twice daily. In each case, RNA was isolated and then reverse transcribed into cDNA as the sequencing template. Sequenced by immunoSEQ multiplex PCR; TCRdb stores in-frame clones only, minus some. The data hold about 260,000 clones, with 60% observed a single time. The sequencing used CD4+ T cells sorted from blood, collected around week 54, from a patient treated with tofacitinib. These TCRs come from a human donor with alopecia areata.

This clone has only a few counts. The chain couples TRBV29-1 to TRBJ2-3; D possibly corresponds to TRBD1 (6 bases). This CDR3 spans 9 amino acids. Trimming took off 8 bases at V and 9 bases at J, with 9 bases between the two ends. Looked up from germline, CDR1 is SQVTM and CDR2 is ANQGSEA. The CDR3 sequence is CSTGTTQYF. In nucleotides, the CDR3 is TGCAGCACAGGGACAACGCAGTATTTT.

This clone was found a few times. The germline gene is not matched at one end of the junction; a read error may be the cause. This chain joins TRBV6-5 and TRBJ1-4; unclear D gene. Germline V gives CDR1 MNHEY, CDR2 SVGAGI. The CDR3 totals 13 residues. The CDR3 here is CASSYSSGSIKVF. The CDR3 DNA is TGTGCCAGCAGTTACTCTTCAGGTTCGATAAAGGTTTTT.